This T cell receptor beta chain derives from a study of shared clonotypes between healthy human individuals. Study-wide findings and caveats: It was only blood that was sampled, and tissue repertoires likely differ. Generation probabilities of non-shared clonotypes were lower (relative to those shared by all four donors).

Remarks on this clone: What it recognizes is unknown. In this CDR3 the conserved last residue, phenylalanine or tryptophan, is missing, so a read error is likely. No DNA is shown, since the ends of the CDR3 on it are uncertain; the CDR3 is the one TCRdb lists.

The method was immunoSEQ multiplex PCR; TCRdb's version includes in-frame clones alone and lacks a portion of them. The profile shows some 2,000,000 clones, almost 96% of them singletons. The CDR3 is 10 amino acids in total, end residues counted. Germline-derived CDR1 and CDR2 are GTSNPN and SVGIG (reference sequence). The clonotype comes from a man aged 18 to 30 in good health. The specimen sequenced was naive CD4+ T cells sorted from blood. As for subset: CD45RA+ positively selected. J is TRBJ2-7 and V is TRBV30; the table's D call of TRBD1 was not tested on the DNA. The CDR3 spells CAWSVDRGVL.